These 8 T cell receptor beta chains were sequenced from one sample in a study of cytomegalovirus exposure and HLA in healthy donors. The PCR was carried out with 60 Vbeta primers and 13 Jbeta primers. TCRdb's copy holds only in-frame clones and misses some; the assay was immunoSEQ multiplex PCR. The table lists fewer than 200,000 clones, around 68% of them singletons, with less than 1.5% in the top ten. Sequencing used PBMCs. The receptor set was obtained from a man in his fifties or sixties in good health and CMV-seronegative.

This chain uses TRBV11-2 with TRBJ2-2, with 8 bases aligning to TRBD2. The CDR3 runs to 16 residues. V lost 6 bases to trimming and J lost 5 bases; unmatched junction nucleotides: 11. From germline, CDR1 is SGHAT and CDR2 FQNNGV. The CDR3: CASRATSGGLTGELFF. The CDR3 DNA follows: TGTGCCAGCAGGGCAACAAGCGGGGGACTTACCGGGGAGCTGTTTTTT.

V is TRBV27 and J is TRBJ2-5; TRBD1 might be the D (5 bases). Germline values: CDR1 MNHEY, CDR2 SMNVEV (reference sequence). Trimming stripped 5 bases from V and 4 bases from J, with 20 bases between. This CDR3 comprises 16 residues. The CDR3 reads CASSPPSEAGLETQYF. The DNA of the CDR3 is TGTGCCAGCAGTCCCCCCTCCGAGGCAGGGTTAGAGACCCAGTACTTC.

The gene calls are TRBV11-2 and TRBJ2-5; 9 nucleotides agree with TRBD2. The germline V gene encodes CDR1 SGHAT and CDR2 FQNNGV. The CDR3 totals 15 residues. Germline trimming cut 5 bases from V and 2 bases from J; bases unmatched to any gene: 6. For the CDR3, the DNA is TGTGCCAGCAGCCGTAGACTAGCGGCACAAGAGACCCAGTACTTC. Translated, it gives CASSRRLAAQETQYF.

This chain connects TRBV6-5 to TRBJ2-5, with D possibly being TRBD1 (6 bases). The end of the DNA fits TRBJ2-7 better, so the J call may be wrong. Looked up from germline, CDR1 is MNHEY and CDR2 is SVGAGI. CDR3 length: 14 residues. CDR3 DNA: TGTGCCAGCAGTGAGGTGACAGGTTCCTACGAGCAGTACTTC. Its translation: CASSEVTGSYEQYF.

The gene calls are TRBV4-1 and TRBJ2-3, with 7 bases aligning to TRBD2. The germline V gene has CDR1 MGHRA and CDR2 YSYEKL. This CDR3 has 16 amino acids. J lost 3 bases, V lost 0 bases, and 6 bases had no gene match. The CDR3 region has the DNA TGCGCCAGCAGCCAAGAAAAGTGGGGGGGAACAGATACGCAGTATTTT. Translating it yields CASSQEKWGGTDTQYF.

J is TRBJ1-5 and V is TRBV29-1, with 9 bases lining up with TRBD1. J lost 6 bases, V lost 5 bases, and 5 bases had no gene match. This CDR3 contains 13 residues. Germline CDR1 and CDR2: SQVTM and ANQGSEA. The CDR3 DNA sequence: TGCAGCGTTCAGGACAGGGGCATTCAGCCCCAGCATTTT. Its protein is CSVQDRGIQPQHF. Looking up the rest from reference TRBV29-1 and TRBJ1-5 gives the full variable domain: SAVISQKPSRDICQRGTSLTIQCQVDSQVTMMFWYRQQPGQSLTLIATANQGSEATYESGFVIDKFPISRPNLTFSTLTVSNMSPEDSSIYLCSVQDRGIQPQHFGDGTRLSIL.

The CDR3, as DNA: TGTGCCAGCAGCCCGTCGGGCAATCAGCCCCAGCATTTT. Its protein is CASSPSGNQPQHF. The V and J genes are TRBV7-2 and TRBJ1-5; D is unclear. The CDR3 consists of 13 residues. Germline CDR1 is SGHTA and CDR2 is FQGNSA. The V end was cut by 5 bases, the J end by 2 bases, with 7 bases between.

This rearrangement joins TRBV15 to TRBJ2-4; D is perhaps TRBD2 (5 bases). There are 15 residues in the CDR3. The germline gives CDR1 LNHNV, CDR2 YYDKDF (reference sequence). Trimming pared 3 bases from V and 7 bases from J, leaving 16 bases between. CDR3 DNA sequence: TGTGCCACCAGCAGGGGCTTTAACGGGGATAACATTCAGTACTTC. Protein: CATSRGFNGDNIQYF.